The 27 T cell receptor beta chains reported below all come from one sample, sequenced in a study of CD8+ T cells in alopecia areata (dated by TCRdb to 2017 to 2018). Receptors were amplified or captured by the immunoSEQ multiplex PCR assay. For TCR sequencing, RNA was extracted from every sample and reverse transcribed into cDNA to serve as template. TCRdb obtained this table from immuneACCESS and retained in-frame rearrangements with V and J assigned. These tables miss some clones; where compared with another copy, unresolved V genes account for less than half of the shortfall, and the remainder is unexplained. The table shows roughly 120,000 clones here, with no singletons. The ten largest account for around a fifth of the sample. What was sequenced was lesional skin. Every receptor here comes from a C3H/HeJ mouse with alopecia areata. This strain has the MHC haplotype H2-k.

This clone has more than one count but fewer than ten. Gene and germline names: mouse. The observed sequence ends 4 residues before the CDR3 terminus, with the missing tail filled in from the germline J gene. This chain uses TRBV31 with TRBJ1-2, with D tentatively TRBD1 (5 bases). Trimming took off 4 bases at V and 0 bases at J, with 9 bases between the two ends. Germline V gene data show CDR1 as GKSSPN and CDR2 as SITVG. The CDR3 sequence is 13 residues long. CDR3 bases read: TGTGCCTGGATGGCAGGGTCAAACTCC. Amino acids: CAWMAGSNS. The whole CDR3 protein reads CAWMAGSNSDYTF.

As concerns this clone: Mouse germline and gene names are used. The CDR3 end lies 4 residues beyond the end of the read and is filled in from the germline J gene. This chain connects TRBV13-1 to TRBJ2-5; 7 bases match TRBD2. The CDR3 extends over 13 amino acids. CDR1 and CDR2 from the germline V gene are NSHNY and SYGAGN. J gave up 2 bases and V 5 bases, and 2 bases lay outside the gene matches. CDR3 bases read: TGTGCCAGCAGCGGACTGGTCCAAGAC. This sequence encodes CASSGLVQD. The full CDR3 reads CASSGLVQDTQYF.

Concerning this clone itself: Gene names refer to mouse genes. The read is 4 residues too short to cover the CDR3 end, so that end is filled in from the germline J gene. This chain joins TRBV13-3 and TRBJ1-2; weak D call: TRBD1 (6 bases). Deletions cut 3 bases from V and 2 bases from J, with 11 bases between. CDR3 length equals 14 residues. Germline V gives CDR1 NNHDY, CDR2 SYVADS. The CDR3 bases that were read are TGTGCCAGCAGTGTCCAGGGGTCCAACTCC. Translated, it gives CASSVQGSNS. In full, the CDR3 reads CASSVQGSNSDYTF.

Points on this clone: The gene names here belong to mouse. This CDR3 reads CASSPRGQQDTQYF. The CDR3 bases that were read are TGTGCCAGCAGTCCCCGGGGACAGCAAGAC. The chain combines TRBV13-3 with TRBJ2-5; 7 bases map to TRBD1. The read ends 4 residues shy of where the CDR3 ends; the end is completed using the germline J gene. J gave up 3 bases and V 4 bases, and 5 bases lay outside the gene matches. This CDR3 region has 14 residues. Germline V gene data show CDR1 as NNHDY and CDR2 as SYVADS.

This clone has just a few counts. The genes are named according to mouse. The CDR3 goes on 4 residues after the read ends, and that part is filled in from the germline J gene. The V and J genes are TRBV13-1 and TRBJ2-7, with TRBD1 matching 8 bases. From germline, CDR1 is NSHNY and CDR2 SYGAGN. V lost 6 bases and J lost 3; bases outside the gene matches: 5. The CDR3 is 13 amino acids. The sequenced part of the CDR3 DNA is TGTGCCAGCACCCAACAGGGGGTCTAT. As protein: CASTQQGVY. The complete CDR3 reads CASTQQGVYEQYF.

As for this clone: The listed genes are named as in mouse. The read terminates 4 residues ahead of where the CDR3 ends, so the germline J gene completes it. This sequence joins TRBV13-2 and TRBJ1-1, with D possibly matching TRBD1 (5 bases). The CDR3 has 15 amino acids. The V gene's germline CDR1 is NNHNN and CDR2 SYGAGS (reference sequence). V lost 0 bases and J lost 3, with 12 bases in between. CDR3 residues: CASGDAVGDYTEVFF. The sequenced part of the CDR3 DNA is TGTGCCAGCGGTGATGCAGTGGGGGATTACACA.

This clone turned up a few times. Gene names and germline refer to mouse. Sequencing ends 4 residues short of the CDR3 end; the germline J gene provides the rest. This chain joins TRBV13-3 and TRBJ2-7; 7 bases fit TRBD2. CDR3 length: 15 residues. CDR1 and CDR2 (germline): NNHDY, SYVADS. Germline trimming cut 5 bases from V and 3 bases from J; bases unmatched to any gene: 11. Partial CDR3 DNA: TGTGCCAGCAGGGGGGGGGTGCGCTCTTTCTAT. It yields the protein CASRGGVRSFY. The full CDR3 protein reads CASRGGVRSFYEQYF.

Details on this clone: The listed genes are named as in mouse. The read ends 4 residues early relative to the CDR3; the germline J gene fills the gap. This sequence joins TRBV31 and TRBJ2-3; TRBD2 aligns across 7 bases. Germline CDR1 is GKSSPN and CDR2 is SITVG. This CDR3 has 18 residues. V lost 0 bases and J lost 0; bases outside the gene matches: 12. CDR3 DNA (partial): TGTGCCTGGAGTCTTCTCGGCTGGGGGTCCTTTAGTGCAGAA. This translates into CAWSLLGWGSFSAE. The full CDR3 sequence reads CAWSLLGWGSFSAETLYF.

Regarding this clone: Mouse gene names apply. The read is 4 residues too short to cover the CDR3 end, so that end is filled in from the germline J gene. The rearrangement joins TRBV1 to TRBJ2-1; perhaps TRBD2 as D (7 bases). This CDR3 has 16 residues. In germline, CDR1 is NSQYPW, CDR2 LRSPGD (reference sequence). V lost 1 base to trimming and J lost 1 base, with 11 bases between them. The chain's CDR3 is CTCSAGRGANYAEQFF. The CDR3 DNA, read in part, is TGCACCTGCAGTGCAGGGCGGGGGGCGAACTATGCT. The entire variable domain, with the rest obtained from reference TRBV1 and TRBJ2-1, is as follows: VTLLEQNPRWRLVPRGQAVNLRCILKNSQYPWMSWYQQDLQKQLQWLFTLRSPGDKEVKSLPGADYLATRVTDTELRLQVANMSQGRTLYCTCSAGRGANYAEQFFGPGTRLTVL.

About this clone: All gene names here are mouse names. The missing CDR3 end, 4 residues past where the read stops, is filled in from the germline J gene. J is TRBJ1-4 and V is TRBV19; TRBD1 agrees at 10 bases. The length of the CDR3 is 17 residues. With V trimmed by 3 bases and J by 1 base, 6 bases remained unmatched. Germline CDR1 FNHDT, CDR2 SITEND (reference sequence). CDR3 loop: CASSTPGDRGSNERLFF. The part of the CDR3 DNA that was read is TGTGCCAGCAGTACCCCCGGGGACAGGGGTTCCAACGAA.

This clone was detected ten times or more. Genes here carry mouse names. The read is 4 residues too short to cover the CDR3 end, so that end is filled in from the germline J gene. The genes are TRBV13-3 and TRBJ1-4; 9 positions agree with TRBD1. The V segment lost 5 bases and the J segment 2 bases; nucleotides outside the gene matches: 7. This CDR3 is built from 16 residues. The germline V gene encodes CDR1 NNHDY and CDR2 SYVADS. The covered CDR3 bases are TGTGCCAGCAGGGCCCGGGACAGGGAGTCCAACGAA. Its protein product is CASRARDRESNE. Given in full, the CDR3 is CASRARDRESNERLFF. Full variable domain (remainder filled in from reference TRBV13-3 and TRBJ1-4): EAAVTQSPRSKVAVTGGKVTLSCHQTNNHDYMYWYRQDTGHGLRLIHYSYVADSTEKGDIPDGYKASRPSQENFSLILELASLSQTAVYFCASRARDRESNERLFFGHGTKLSVL.

On this clone: Genes and germline come from the mouse. The CDR3 end falls 4 residues outside the read, so it is completed with the germline J gene. The genes are TRBV13-3 and TRBJ1-2; D remains ambiguous. V was pared by 4 bases and J by 2 bases, with 9 bases between. The CDR3 has 13 amino acids. The germline gives CDR1 NNHDY, CDR2 SYVADS. CDR3: CASSNFRNSDYTF. CDR3 bases read: TGTGCCAGCAGTAACTTCAGGAACTCC.

Regarding this clone: Genes and germline are mouse. CDR3 loop: CASSPTGTGGVAETLYF. The CDR3 DNA, read in part, is TGTGCCAGCAGCCCCACCGGGACAGGGGGAGTTGCAGAA. V is TRBV19 and J is TRBJ2-3; 11 positions agree with TRBD1. The observed sequence ends 4 residues before the CDR3 terminus, with the missing tail filled in from the germline J gene. Per the germline V gene, CDR1 is FNHDT and CDR2 is SITEND (reference sequence). CDR3 length: 17 residues. V shed 5 bases, J shed 2 bases, and the junction held 10 bases outside the gene matches.

Concerning this clone itself: These gene names are mouse names. The missing CDR3 end, 4 residues past where the read stops, is filled in from the germline J gene. The chain joins TRBV13-2 to TRBJ2-1, with 8 bases matching TRBD1. This CDR3 region has 17 residues. Germline-derived CDR1 and CDR2 are NNHNN and SYGAGS (reference sequence). With V trimmed by 2 bases and J by 0 bases, 7 bases remained unmatched. The part of the CDR3 DNA that was read is TGTGCCAGCGGTGAGGTCCCGGGACAGGATAACTATGCT. This gives the protein CASGEVPGQDNYA. The CDR3 in its entirety is CASGEVPGQDNYAEQFF.

This clone has a count of ten or more. The genes are named according to mouse. The CDR3 is cut off 4 residues early in the read; its end comes from the germline J gene. The chain combines TRBV19 with TRBJ1-4, with 9 bases identical to TRBD1. Germline-derived CDR1 and CDR2 are FNHDT and SITEND (reference sequence). This CDR3 has 15 residues. Germline trimming cut 0 bases from V and 3 bases from J; bases unmatched to any gene: 0. CDR3 DNA, as far as it was read: TGTGCCAGCAGTATAGGACAGGGGGCCAACGAA. It translates to CASSIGQGANE. The whole CDR3 sequence is CASSIGQGANERLFF.

This clone was detected a few times. The genes and germline here are from mouse. The missing CDR3 end, 4 residues past where the read stops, is filled in from the germline J gene. The V call is TRBV13-3, the J call TRBJ2-3, with a weak D call TRBD2 (7 bases). Trimming left V 3 bases short and J 2 bases short, with 13 bases between. This CDR3 is built from 15 residues. Looked up from germline, CDR1 is NNHDY and CDR2 is SYVADS. The sequenced CDR3 bases are TGTGCCAGCAGTGTGGGGGGCGAGGTTGCAGAA. It is translated as CASSVGGEVAE. The complete CDR3 sequence is CASSVGGEVAETLYF.

Details on this clone: Germline and genes: mouse. Coverage ceases 4 residues before the CDR3 finishes, and the germline J gene fills in the end. This sequence joins TRBV17 and TRBJ2-3; tentative D call: TRBD2 (6 bases). Trimming left V 2 bases short and J 0 bases short, with 12 bases between. This CDR3 has 16 residues. The germline gives CDR1 MNHDT, CDR2 YYDKIL. Partial CDR3 DNA: TGTGCTAGCAGTAGATTGACTGGTCCTAGTGCAGAA. Translation: CASSRLTGPSAE. The CDR3 as a whole reads CASSRLTGPSAETLYF.

As regards this clone: Mouse germline and gene names are used. Read sequence stops 4 residues before the CDR3 end, and the germline J gene provides the missing end. This chain links TRBV13-3 with TRBJ2-3; no clear D. The CDR3 length is 15 residues. Per germline, CDR1 NNHDY and CDR2 SYVADS. V was clipped by 2 bases and J by 0 bases, with 10 bases between them. CDR3 protein: CASSEPPASAETLYF. CDR3 DNA, as far as it was read: TGTGCCAGCAGTGAACCCCCAGCTAGTGCAGAA.

Turning to this clone: Genes and germline are mouse. Read sequence stops 4 residues before the CDR3 end, and the germline J gene provides the missing end. The chain employs TRBV19 and TRBJ2-1, with D possibly being TRBD1 (6 bases). CDR1 and CDR2 from the germline V gene are FNHDT and SITEND (reference sequence). The CDR3 loop spans 14 amino acids. Trimming shortened V by 2 bases and J by 4 bases, and 10 bases separated the two germline ends. The CDR3 reads CASSIDRPYAEQFF. The sequenced CDR3 bases are TGTGCCAGCAGTATTGACAGGCCATATGCT.

A word on this clone: Germline and genes: mouse. The CDR3 protein is CTCSGLPSQNTLYF. The DNA read from the CDR3 is TGCACCTGCAGTGGACTGCCAAGTCAAAAC. The V and J genes are TRBV1 and TRBJ2-4, with TRBD2 as a possible D gene (5 bases). The sequenced fragment ends 4 residues before the CDR3 boundary, so the rest is inferred from the germline J gene. V was trimmed by 4 bases and J by 0 bases, leaving 8 bases between them. CDR1 NSQYPW and CDR2 LRSPGD come from the germline V gene (reference sequence). This CDR3 has 14 amino acids.

A note on this clone: Genes here carry mouse names. The read stops 4 residues short of the end of the CDR3; the missing end is completed from the germline J gene. The chain has TRBV1 and TRBJ1-4, with 7 bases fitting TRBD1. Looked up from germline, CDR1 is NSQYPW and CDR2 is LRSPGD (reference sequence). The CDR3 is 16 amino acids. V was clipped by 5 bases and J by 2 bases; unmatched bases: 8. Incomplete CDR3 DNA: TGCACCTGCAGTCTCGAAACAGGGGAATCCAACGAA. This translates into CTCSLETGESNE. The full CDR3 protein reads CTCSLETGESNERLFF.

Concerning this clone itself: The gene names here belong to mouse. The read falls 4 residues short of the CDR3 end, and the missing part is taken from the germline J gene. V and J are TRBV13-2 and TRBJ2-3; a possible D gene is TRBD2 (8 bases). Germline V gene lookup returns CDR1 NNHNN and CDR2 SYGAGS (reference sequence). CDR3 size: 16 residues. Trimming removed 1 base from V and 2 bases from J, with 14 bases in between. The sequenced part of the CDR3 DNA is TGTGCCAGCGGTGATCAGGGGGGGCGCTTTGCAGAA. Translating it yields CASGDQGGRFAE. The CDR3, in full, reads CASGDQGGRFAETLYF.

About this clone itself: TCRdb's protein and the translated DNA diverge at residue 11; the protein reported here is the translation of the DNA. Gene labels here are mouse ones. The sequenced fragment ends 3 residues before the CDR3 boundary, so the rest is inferred from the germline J gene. V and J are TRBV13-3 and TRBJ1-6; 9 nucleotides align to TRBD1. TRBJ1-6 is treated as an ORF (open reading frame) with a function not yet certain. The CDR3 spans 14 residues. The germline V gene encodes CDR1 NNHDY and CDR2 SYVADS. V gave up 9 bases and J gave up 3 bases; unmatched junction bases: 4. CDR3 in amino acids: CATWDRDYNSPLYF. The DNA read from the CDR3 is TGTGCCACCTGGGACAGGGACTATAATTCGCCC.

As regards this clone: The DNA translation disagrees with the TCRdb protein at residue 12, so the protein in this description comes from the DNA. Gene names and germline refer to mouse. Read sequence stops 3 residues before the CDR3 end, and the germline J gene provides the missing end. V is TRBV13-2 and J is TRBJ1-3, with D tentatively TRBD1 (5 bases). CDR1 and CDR2 (germline): NNHNN, SYGAGS (reference sequence). Trimming took 6 bases from V and 0 from J, leaving 13 bases between them. This CDR3 spans 15 amino acids. The part of the CDR3 DNA that was read is TGTGCCAGCGATGGGGGAGCCTTTTCTGGAAATACG. Encoded protein: CASDGGAFSGNT. The full CDR3 is CASDGGAFSGNTLYF.

This clone was detected many times. Gene names and germline refer to mouse. Coverage ceases 4 residues before the CDR3 finishes, and the germline J gene fills in the end. The gene calls are TRBV13-3 and TRBJ1-4; possible D gene TRBD1, 5 bases. CDR1 NNHDY and CDR2 SYVADS come from the germline V gene. Between the trimmed V and J ends, which lost 1 base and 0 bases, there was a span of 10 bases. The CDR3 extends over 16 amino acids. The CDR3 spells CASSDPDNFSNERLFF. The DNA read from the CDR3 is TGTGCCAGCAGTGATCCGGACAACTTTTCCAACGAA.

The table lists this clone with a few counts. Gene names are mouse gene names. The DNA ends 4 residues before the CDR3 does, and the rest of the CDR3 is filled in from the germline J gene. V gene TRBV13-3 combines with J gene TRBJ2-5; D is possibly TRBD1 (5 bases). The V end lost 2 bases, the J end lost 3 bases, and 10 bases lay between the germline ends. Germline CDR1 is NNHDY and CDR2 is SYVADS. The CDR3 extends over 14 amino acids. Incomplete CDR3 DNA: TGTGCCAGCAGTGAGCCGGACAAACAAGAC. Encoded protein: CASSEPDKQD. The whole CDR3 reads CASSEPDKQDTQYF.

About this clone itself: Gene names are the mouse ones. The read is 4 residues too short to cover the CDR3 end, so that end is filled in from the germline J gene. This chain joins TRBV13-3 and TRBJ2-4; 9 positions agree with TRBD1. The CDR3 is 16 residues long. In germline, CDR1 is NNHDY, CDR2 SYVADS. Trimming cost V 3 bases and J 0 bases; bases outside gene matches: 5. Incomplete CDR3 DNA: TGTGCCAGCAGTGGGGACAGGGAGGAAAGTCAAAAC. This translates into CASSGDREESQN. The full-length CDR3 reads as CASSGDREESQNTLYF.